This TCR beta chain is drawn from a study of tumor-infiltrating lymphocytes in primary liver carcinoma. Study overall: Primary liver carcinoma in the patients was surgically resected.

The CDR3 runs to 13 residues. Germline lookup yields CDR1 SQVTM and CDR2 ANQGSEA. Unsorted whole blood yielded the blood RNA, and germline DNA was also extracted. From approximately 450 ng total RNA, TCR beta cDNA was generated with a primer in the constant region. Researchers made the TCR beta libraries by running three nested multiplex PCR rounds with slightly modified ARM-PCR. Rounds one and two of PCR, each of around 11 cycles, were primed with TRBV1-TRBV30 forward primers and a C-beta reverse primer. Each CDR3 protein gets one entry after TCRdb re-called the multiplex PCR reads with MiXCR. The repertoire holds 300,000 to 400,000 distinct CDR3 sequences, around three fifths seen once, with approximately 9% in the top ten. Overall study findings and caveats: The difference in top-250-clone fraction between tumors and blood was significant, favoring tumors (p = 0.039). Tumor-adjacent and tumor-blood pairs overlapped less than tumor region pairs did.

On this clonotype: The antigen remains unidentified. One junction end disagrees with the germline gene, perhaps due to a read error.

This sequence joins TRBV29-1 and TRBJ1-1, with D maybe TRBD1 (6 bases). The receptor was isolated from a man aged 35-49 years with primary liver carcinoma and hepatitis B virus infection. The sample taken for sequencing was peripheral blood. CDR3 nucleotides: TGCAGCGCTAACAGGGTGTTGAACACTGAAGCTTCCTTC. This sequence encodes CSANRVLNTEASF.